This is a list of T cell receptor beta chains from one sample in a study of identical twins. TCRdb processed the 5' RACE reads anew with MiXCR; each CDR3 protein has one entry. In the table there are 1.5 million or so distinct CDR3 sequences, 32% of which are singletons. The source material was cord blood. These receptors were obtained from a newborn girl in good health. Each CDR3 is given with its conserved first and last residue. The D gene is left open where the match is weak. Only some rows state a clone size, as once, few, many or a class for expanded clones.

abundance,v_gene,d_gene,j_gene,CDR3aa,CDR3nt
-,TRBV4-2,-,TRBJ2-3,CASSPLSMGAPTDTQYF,TGTGCCAGCAGCCCTCTGAGTATGGGGGCTCCCACAGATACGCAGTATTTT
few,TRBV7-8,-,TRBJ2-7,CASSLPPWVALSYEQYF,TGTGCCAGCAGCTTACCCCCTTGGGTAGCTCTCTCCTACGAGCAGTACTTC
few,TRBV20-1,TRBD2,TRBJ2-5,CSAPSGGRQETQYF,TGCAGTGCTCCAAGCGGGGGACGTCAAGAGACCCAGTACTTC
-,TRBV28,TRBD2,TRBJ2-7,CASSPSSAGGYYEQYF,TGTGCCAGCAGTCCCTCCTCAGCGGGAGGTTACTACGAGCAGTACTTC
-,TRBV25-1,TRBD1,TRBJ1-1,CASSEEDRADVLTEAFF,TGTGCCAGCAGTGAAGAGGACAGGGCCGACGTTCTCACTGAAGCTTTCTTT
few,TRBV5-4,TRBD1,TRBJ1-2,CASSTGTGVNYGYTF,TGTGCCAGCAGCACCGGGACAGGGGTTAACTATGGCTACACCTTC
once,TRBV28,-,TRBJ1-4,CASSPPGTYNEKLFF,TGTGCCAGCAGTCCCCCCGGGACATATAATGAAAAACTGTTTTTT
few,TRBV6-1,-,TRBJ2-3,CASSGPYLSSTDTQYF,TGTGCCAGCTCTGGGCCTTACTTATCTAGCACAGATACGCAGTATTTT
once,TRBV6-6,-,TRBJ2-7,CASTILWDVVPYEQYF,TGTGCCAGCACCATACTATGGGACGTGGTTCCTTACGAGCAGTACTTC
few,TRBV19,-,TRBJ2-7,CASSIVQGNYEQYF,TGTGCCAGTAGTATAGTCCAGGGGAACTACGAGCAGTACTTC
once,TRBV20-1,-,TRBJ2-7,CTVCAPGHFIGGSYNEQYF,TGCACCGTGTGCGCCCCGGGACACTTCATCGGTGGCTCCTACAATGAGCAGTACTTC
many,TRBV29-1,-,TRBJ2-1,CSVDLNYGNEQFF,TGCAGCGTTGACCTGAATTACGGCAATGAGCAGTTCTTC
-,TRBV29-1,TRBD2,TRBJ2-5,CSVTVLAAQETQYF,TGCAGCGTGACCGTACTAGCGGCACAAGAGACCCAGTACTTC
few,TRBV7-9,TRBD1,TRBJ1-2,CASSDSLVRGYYGYTF,TGTGCCAGCAGCGACAGTTTGGTCAGGGGGTACTATGGCTACACCTTC
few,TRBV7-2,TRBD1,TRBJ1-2,CASSLWGQANYGYTF,TGTGCCAGCAGCTTATGGGGACAGGCAAACTATGGCTACACCTTC
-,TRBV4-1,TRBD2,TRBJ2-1,CASSQAQLAGLFGEQFF,TGCGCCAGCAGCCAAGCCCAGCTAGCGGGGCTTTTTGGGGAGCAGTTCTTC
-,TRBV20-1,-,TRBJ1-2,CSATNRVYGYTF,TGCAGTGCCACCAACAGGGTCTATGGCTACACCTTC
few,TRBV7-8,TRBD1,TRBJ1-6,CASSLARDRLNSPLHF,TGTGCCAGCAGCTTAGCCCGGGACAGGCTAAATTCACCCCTCCACTTT
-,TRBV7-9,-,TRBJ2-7,CAGRGPTTYEQYF,TGTGCCGGCAGGGGTCCAACGACCTACGAGCAGTACTTC
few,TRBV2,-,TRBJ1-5,CASSRDTSNQPQHF,TGTGCCAGCAGTCGGGACACCTCCAATCAGCCCCAGCATTTT
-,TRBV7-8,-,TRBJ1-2,CASRPDVNYGYTF,TGTGCCAGCAGACCGGACGTTAACTATGGCTACACCTTC